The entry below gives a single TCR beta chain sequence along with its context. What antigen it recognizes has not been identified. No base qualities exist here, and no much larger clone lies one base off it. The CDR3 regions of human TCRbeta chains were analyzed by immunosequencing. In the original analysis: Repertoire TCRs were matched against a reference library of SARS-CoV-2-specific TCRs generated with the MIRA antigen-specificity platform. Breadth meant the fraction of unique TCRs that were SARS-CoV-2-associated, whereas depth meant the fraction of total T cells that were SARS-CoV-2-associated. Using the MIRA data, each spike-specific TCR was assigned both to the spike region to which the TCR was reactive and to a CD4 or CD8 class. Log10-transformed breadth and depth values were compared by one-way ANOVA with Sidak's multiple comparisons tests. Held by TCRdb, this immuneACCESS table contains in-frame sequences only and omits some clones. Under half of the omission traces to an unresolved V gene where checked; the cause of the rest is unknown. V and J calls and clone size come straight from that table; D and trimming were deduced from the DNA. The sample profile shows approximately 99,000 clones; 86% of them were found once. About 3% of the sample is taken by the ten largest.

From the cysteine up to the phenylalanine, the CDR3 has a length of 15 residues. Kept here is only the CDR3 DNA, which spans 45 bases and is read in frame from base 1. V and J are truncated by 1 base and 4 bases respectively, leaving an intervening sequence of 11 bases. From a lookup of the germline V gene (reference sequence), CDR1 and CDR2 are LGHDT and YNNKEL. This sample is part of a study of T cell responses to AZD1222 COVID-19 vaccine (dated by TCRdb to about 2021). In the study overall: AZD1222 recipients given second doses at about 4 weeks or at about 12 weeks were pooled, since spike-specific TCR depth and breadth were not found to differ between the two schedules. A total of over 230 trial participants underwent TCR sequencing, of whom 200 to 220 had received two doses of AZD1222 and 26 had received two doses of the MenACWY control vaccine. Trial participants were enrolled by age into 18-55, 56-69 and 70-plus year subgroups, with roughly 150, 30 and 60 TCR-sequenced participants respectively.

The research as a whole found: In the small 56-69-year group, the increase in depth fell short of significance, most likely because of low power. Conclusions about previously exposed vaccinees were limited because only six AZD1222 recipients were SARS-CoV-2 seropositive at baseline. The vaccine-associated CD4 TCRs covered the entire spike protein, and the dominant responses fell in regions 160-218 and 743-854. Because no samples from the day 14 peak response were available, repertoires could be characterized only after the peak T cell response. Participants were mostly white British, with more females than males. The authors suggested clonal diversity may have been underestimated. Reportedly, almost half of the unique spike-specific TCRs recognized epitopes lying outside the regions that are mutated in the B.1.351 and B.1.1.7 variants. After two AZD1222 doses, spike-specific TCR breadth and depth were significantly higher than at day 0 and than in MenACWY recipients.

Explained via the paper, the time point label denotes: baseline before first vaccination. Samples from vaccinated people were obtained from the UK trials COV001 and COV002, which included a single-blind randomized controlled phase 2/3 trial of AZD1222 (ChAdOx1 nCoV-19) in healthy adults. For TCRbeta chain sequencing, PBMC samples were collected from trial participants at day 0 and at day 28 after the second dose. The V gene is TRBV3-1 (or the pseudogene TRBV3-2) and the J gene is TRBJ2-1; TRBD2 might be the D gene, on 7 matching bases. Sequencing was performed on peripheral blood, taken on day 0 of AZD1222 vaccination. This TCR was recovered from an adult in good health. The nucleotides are TGTGCCAGCAGCCAAGCGGGGGGCGGGTACAATGAGCAGTTCTTC. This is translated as CASSQAGGGYNEQFF.